This T cell receptor beta chain emerged from a study of blood T cell repertoires in COVID-19. CDR3 length equals 13 residues. The ends were cut back, 9 bases at V and 5 bases at J, with 13 bases in the middle. The V gene's germline CDR1 is LNHDA and CDR2 SQIVND (reference sequence). Profiled with immunoSEQ multiplex PCR; TCRdb holds only in-frame clones, not every one. Of a few hundred thousand clones in the sample, around 84% were seen once. The sequencing sample was made of peripheral blood. The chain combines TRBV19 with TRBJ1-4; tentative D call: TRBD1 (6 bases). The receptor was derived from a man aged 55 to 69 with acute or convalescent COVID-19. Written as DNA, the CDR3 is TGTGCCAGCAGGGGATTTCAAAATGAAAAACTGTTTTTT. It encodes CASRGFQNEKLFF.